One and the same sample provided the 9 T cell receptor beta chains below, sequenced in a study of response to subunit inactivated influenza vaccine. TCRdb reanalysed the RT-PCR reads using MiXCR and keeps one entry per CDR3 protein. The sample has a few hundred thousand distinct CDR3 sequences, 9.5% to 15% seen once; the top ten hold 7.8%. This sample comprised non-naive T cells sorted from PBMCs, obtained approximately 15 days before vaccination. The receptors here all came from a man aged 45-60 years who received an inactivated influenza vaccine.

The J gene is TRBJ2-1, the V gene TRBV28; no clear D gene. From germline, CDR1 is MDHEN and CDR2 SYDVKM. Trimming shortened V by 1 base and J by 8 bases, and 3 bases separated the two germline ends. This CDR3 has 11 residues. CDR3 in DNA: TGTGCCAGCAGTTTATTCCATGAGCAGTTCTTC. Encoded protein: CASSLFHEQFF.

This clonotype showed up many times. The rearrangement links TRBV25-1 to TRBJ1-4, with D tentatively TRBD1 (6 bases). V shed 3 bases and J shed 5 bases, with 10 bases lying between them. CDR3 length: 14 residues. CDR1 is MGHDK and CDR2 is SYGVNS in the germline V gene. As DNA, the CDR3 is TGTGCCAGCAGTGACCTGGACAGAAATGAAAAACTGTTTTTT. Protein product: CASSDLDRNEKLFF. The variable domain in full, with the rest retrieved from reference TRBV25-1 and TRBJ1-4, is EADIYQTPRYLVIGTGKKITLECSQTMGHDKMYWYQQDPGMELHLIHYSYGVNSTEKGDLSSESTVSRIRTEHFPLTLESARPSHTSQYLCASSDLDRNEKLFFGSGTQLSVL.

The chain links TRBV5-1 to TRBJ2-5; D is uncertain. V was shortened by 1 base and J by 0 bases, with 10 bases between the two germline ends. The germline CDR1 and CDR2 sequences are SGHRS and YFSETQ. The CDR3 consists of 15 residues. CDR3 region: CASSLQPADQETQYF. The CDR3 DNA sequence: TGCGCCAGCAGCTTGCAACCAGCCGACCAAGAGACCCAGTACTTC.

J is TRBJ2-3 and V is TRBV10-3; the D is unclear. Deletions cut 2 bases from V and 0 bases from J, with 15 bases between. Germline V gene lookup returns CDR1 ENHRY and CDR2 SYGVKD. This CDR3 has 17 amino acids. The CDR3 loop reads CAISEPRPPASTDTQYF. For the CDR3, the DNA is TGTGCCATCAGTGAGCCTCGCCCGCCTGCTAGCACAGATACGCAGTATTTT.

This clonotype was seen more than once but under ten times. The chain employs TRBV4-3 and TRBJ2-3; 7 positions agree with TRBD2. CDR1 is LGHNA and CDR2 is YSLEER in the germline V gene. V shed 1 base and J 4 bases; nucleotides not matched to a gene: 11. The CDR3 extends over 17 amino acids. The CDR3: CASSQGAAGLRADTQYF. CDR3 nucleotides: TGCGCCAGCAGCCAAGGTGCAGCGGGGCTAAGGGCAGATACGCAGTATTTT.

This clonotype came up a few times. The CDR3 spells CSARRLVSNYEQYF. The CDR3 DNA sequence: TGCAGTGCTAGGCGACTAGTTTCTAACTACGAGCAGTACTTC. The chain has TRBV20-1 and TRBJ2-7, with a possible D match to TRBD2 (6 bases). Germline assignment: CDR1 DFQATT and CDR2 SNEGSKA (reference sequence). The CDR3 has 14 residues. Trimming shortened V by 3 bases and J by 3 bases, and 15 bases separated the two germline ends.

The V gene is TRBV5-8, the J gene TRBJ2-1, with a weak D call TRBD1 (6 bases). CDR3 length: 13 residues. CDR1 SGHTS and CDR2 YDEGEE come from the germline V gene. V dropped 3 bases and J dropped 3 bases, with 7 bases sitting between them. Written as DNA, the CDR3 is TGTGCCAGCAGCTGGGACATCTACAATGAGCAGTTCTTC. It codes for CASSWDIYNEQFF.

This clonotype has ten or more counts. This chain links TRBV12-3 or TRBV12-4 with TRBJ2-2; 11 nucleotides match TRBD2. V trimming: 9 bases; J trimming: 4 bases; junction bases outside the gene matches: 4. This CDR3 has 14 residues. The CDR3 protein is CASKTSGGTGELFF. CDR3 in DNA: TGTGCCAGTAAAACTAGCGGGGGCACCGGGGAGCTGTTTTTT.

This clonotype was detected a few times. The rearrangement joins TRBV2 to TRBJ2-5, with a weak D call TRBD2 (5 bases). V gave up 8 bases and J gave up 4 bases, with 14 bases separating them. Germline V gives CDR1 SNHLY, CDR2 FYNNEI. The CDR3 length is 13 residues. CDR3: CASSRGWGETQYF. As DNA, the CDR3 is TGTGCCAGCTCACGGGGATGGGGAGAGACCCAGTACTTC.